This T cell receptor (beta chain) was captured in a study of T-cell reconstitution after alpha-beta-depleted transplantation in children. Points from the study as a whole: Several hundred expanded graft clones reportedly gave rise to the alpha-beta T cells present about two months after transplant. Day-60 TCRbeta diversity that was high in some patients was derived from surviving recipient T cells and thymic progenitors. When one year had passed after transplant, most T-cell counts and diversity came from newly produced T cells.

There are 20 residues in the CDR3. Germline CDR1 and CDR2: MNHEY and SMNVEV (reference sequence). The J segment lost 1 base and the V segment lost 6 bases, leaving 15 bases of the junction unmatched. This clonotype was recorded at least ten times. Its matching antigen is unknown. Preparation of the TCRbeta library involved a method that used unique molecular identifiers. Using its own MiXCR run on the PCR reads, TCRdb lists one record per CDR3 protein. Of some 300,000 distinct CDR3 sequences listed, around a tenth are singletons. This chain links TRBV27 with TRBJ2-3; the match to TRBD2 covers 14 bases. Material: PBMCs, obtained before TCRalphabeta/CD19-depleted stem cell transplant. The sequence came from a boy in the first two years of life with acute myeloid leukemia, due to receive a stem cell transplant. CDR3 sequence reads: CASSRETSGGGNSRTDTQYF. The CDR3 coding sequence is TGTGCCAGCAGCCGCGAGACTAGCGGGGGGGGAAATTCGCGCACAGATACGCAGTATTTT.